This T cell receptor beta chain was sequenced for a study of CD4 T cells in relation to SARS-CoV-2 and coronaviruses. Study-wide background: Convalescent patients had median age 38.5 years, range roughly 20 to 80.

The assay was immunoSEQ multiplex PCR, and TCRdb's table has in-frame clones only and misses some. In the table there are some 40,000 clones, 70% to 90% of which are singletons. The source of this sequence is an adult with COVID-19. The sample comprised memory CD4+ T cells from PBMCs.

The CDR3 coding sequence is TGTGCCAGCAGCCAAGGAGGGGTCGGCTACACCTTC. It codes for CASSQGGVGYTF. The gene calls are TRBV3-1 (or the pseudogene TRBV3-2) and TRBJ1-2; the D gene is possibly TRBD1 (5 bases). CDR1 LGHDT and CDR2 YNNKEL come from the germline V gene (reference sequence). The CDR3 has 12 residues. The V end was cut by 1 base, the J end by 8 bases, with 8 bases between.